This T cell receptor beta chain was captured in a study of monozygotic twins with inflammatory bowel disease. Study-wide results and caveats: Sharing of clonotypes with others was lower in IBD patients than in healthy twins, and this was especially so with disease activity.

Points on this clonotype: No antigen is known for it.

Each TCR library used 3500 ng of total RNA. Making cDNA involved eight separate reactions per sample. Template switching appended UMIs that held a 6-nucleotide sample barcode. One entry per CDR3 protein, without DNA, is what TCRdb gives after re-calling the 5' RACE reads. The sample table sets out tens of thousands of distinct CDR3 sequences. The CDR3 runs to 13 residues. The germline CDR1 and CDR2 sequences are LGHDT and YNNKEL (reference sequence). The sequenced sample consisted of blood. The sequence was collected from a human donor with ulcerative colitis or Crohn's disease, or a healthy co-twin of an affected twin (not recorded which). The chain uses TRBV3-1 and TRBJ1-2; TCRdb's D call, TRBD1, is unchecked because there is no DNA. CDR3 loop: CASSHRQDYGYTF.